Below are 17 T cell receptor beta chains sequenced from a single sample in a study of shared clonotypes between healthy human individuals. Method: immunoSEQ multiplex PCR; TCRdb's copy keeps in-frame clones and lacks some. In the table there are approximately 620,000 clones, roughly 97% of which are singletons. The sequenced sample was naive CD4+ T cells sorted from blood. As to subset: CD45RA+ positively selected. The source is a woman in her twenties or thirties in good health.

The chain recombines TRBV30 with TRBJ1-3; D is perhaps TRBD1 (6 bases). Trimming shortened V by 0 bases and J by 0 bases, and 12 bases separated the two germline ends. The germline CDR1 and CDR2 sequences are GTSNPN and SVGIG (reference sequence). CDR3 size: 16 residues. The CDR3 region has the DNA TGTGCCTGGAGTGTCGGGACACCAAGCTCTGGAAACACCATATATTTT. Amino acid sequence: CAWSVGTPSSGNTIYF. Together with reference TRBV30 and TRBJ1-3, the CDR3 gives the full variable domain: SQTIHQWPATLVQPVGSPLSLECTVEGTSNPNLYWYRQAAGRGLQLLFYSVGIGQISSEVPQNLSASRPQDRQFILSSKKLLLSDSGFYLCAWSVGTPSSGNTIYFGEGSWLTVV.

This chain joins TRBV9 and TRBJ2-1; D remains ambiguous. Trimming stripped 0 bases from V and 10 bases from J, with 17 bases between. The CDR3 totals 15 residues. CDR1 SGDLS and CDR2 YYNGEE come from the germline V gene. The CDR3 protein is CASSVVERPVGEQFF. CDR3 coding DNA: TGTGCCAGCAGCGTAGTGGAGCGCCCGGTAGGCGAGCAGTTCTTC.

The genes are TRBV27 and TRBJ2-1; D might be TRBD2 (6 bases). CDR3 length equals 18 residues. Between the trimmed V and J ends, which lost 6 bases and 0 bases, there was a span of 21 bases. In germline, CDR1 is MNHEY, CDR2 SMNVEV (reference sequence). CDR3 sequence: CASRLRPLRAGSYNEQFF. DNA for the CDR3: TGTGCCAGCAGATTGAGGCCCCTGAGAGCGGGCTCCTACAATGAGCAGTTCTTC.

The V gene is TRBV7-9, the J gene TRBJ1-2, with D perhaps TRBD1 (5 bases). Germline loops: CDR1 SEHNR, CDR2 FQNEAQ (reference sequence). Trimming stripped 1 base from V and 4 bases from J, with 10 bases between. The CDR3 is 14 residues long. CDR3 residues: CASSLVRAGYGYTF. DNA for the CDR3: TGTGCCAGCAGCTTAGTCAGGGCGGGCTATGGCTACACCTTC.

V and J are TRBV19 and TRBJ2-3; a possible D gene is TRBD2 (5 bases). The V end lost 5 bases, the J end lost 4 bases, and 10 bases lay between the germline ends. The CDR3 contains 13 residues. The germline V gene has CDR1 LNHDA and CDR2 SQIVND (reference sequence). The CDR3 DNA reads TGTGCCAGTAGTGAGGGCGTTCCAGATACGCAGTATTTT. It codes for CASSEGVPDTQYF.

This clone was recorded once. CDR3 sequence: CASSLAPDAGNTIYF. As DNA, the CDR3 is TGCGCCAGCAGCTTGGCACCAGACGCTGGAAACACCATATATTTT. The chain links TRBV5-1 to TRBJ1-3; D not certain. Trimming took 0 bases from V and 2 from J, leaving 9 bases between them. The CDR3 runs 15 residues. Germline V lookup: CDR1 SGHRS, CDR2 YFSETQ.

This chain links TRBV11-2 with TRBJ2-7, with TRBD2 matching over 9 bases. The trim removed 4 bases at V and 3 bases at J, leaving 4 bases unmatched. The germline V gene encodes CDR1 SGHAT and CDR2 FQNNGV. This CDR3 has 14 amino acids. The CDR3 protein is CASSSGLANYEQYF. CDR3 in DNA: TGTGCCAGCAGCTCGGGACTAGCAAACTACGAGCAGTACTTC.

In the case of this clone: A read error may account for a junction end that differs from germline. This chain uses TRBV19 with TRBJ2-7, with a weak D call TRBD2 (5 bases). Per germline, CDR1 LNHDA and CDR2 SQIVND (reference sequence). CDR3 length: 16 amino acids. As DNA, the CDR3 is TGTGCCGGTAGTATACGCGCCGGAGGCGTGGTGGACGAGCAGTACTTC. It yields the protein CAGSIRAGGVVDEQYF.

This clone was counted a single time. This chain links TRBV6-5 with TRBJ2-2; no firm D call. Germline CDR1 reads MNHEY; CDR2 reads SVGAGI. This CDR3 spans 14 amino acids. Trimming cost V 0 bases and J 3 bases, with 5 bases left between them. The DNA of the CDR3 is TGTGCCAGCAGTTACTCCCCGGACACCGGGGAGCTGTTTTTT. This codes for CASSYSPDTGELFF.

DNA for the CDR3: TGTGCCAGCAACCACGGACGGGGCTACGAGCAGTACTTC. This encodes CASNHGRGYEQYF. J is TRBJ2-7 and V is TRBV7-8, with D perhaps TRBD2 (5 bases). This CDR3 spans 13 amino acids. Trimming removed 7 bases from V and 3 bases from J, with 13 bases in between. Germline V lookup: CDR1 SGHVS, CDR2 FQNEAQ.

The chain combines TRBV21-1 with TRBJ1-2. TRBV21-1 is designated a pseudogene. The length of the CDR3 is 9 residues. CDR3 DNA sequence: TGTGCCAGCCCTTATGGCTACACCTTC. As protein: CASPYGYTF.

The rearrangement joins TRBV27 to TRBJ2-2; D tentatively fits TRBD1 or TRBD2 (6 bases each). The CDR3 is made up of 17 amino acids. Between the trimmed V and J ends, which lost 4 bases and 3 bases, there was a span of 18 bases. Germline V gene data show CDR1 as MNHEY and CDR2 as SMNVEV (reference sequence). This CDR3 reads CASSSQRGTWDTGELFF. For the CDR3, the DNA is TGTGCCAGCAGTTCCCAGAGGGGGACTTGGGACACCGGGGAGCTGTTTTTT.

The genes are TRBV5-8 and TRBJ2-7; TRBD2 agrees at 8 bases. This CDR3 comprises 15 residues. The germline gives CDR1 SGHTS, CDR2 YDEGEE. Trimming cost V 1 base and J 3 bases; bases outside gene matches: 6. CDR3 loop: CASSLPVAGGYEQYF. The CDR3 region has the DNA TGTGCCAGCAGCTTGCCCGTCGCGGGGGGCTACGAGCAGTACTTC.

The chain uses TRBV9 and TRBJ2-2, with D unresolved. V lost 2 bases and J 5 bases, leaving 4 bases between the germline ends. Germline-derived CDR1 and CDR2 are SGDLS and YYNGEE. The CDR3 spans 12 residues. The CDR3 region is CASSVITGELFF. The DNA of the CDR3 is TGTGCCAGCAGCGTCATTACCGGGGAGCTGTTTTTT.

The CDR3 bases are TGTGCCAGTAGTCGGGCGACTAGCGGGAGCAACGAGCAGTACTTC. Protein: CASSRATSGSNEQYF. The chain couples TRBV19 to TRBJ2-7, with 12 nucleotides matching TRBD2. The CDR3 is 15 amino acids. Germline V gene lookup returns CDR1 LNHDA and CDR2 SQIVND (reference sequence). Losses at the gene ends were 5 bases for V and 5 bases for J; bases not matched to a gene: 7.

The chain is built from TRBV7-2 and TRBJ2-7; perhaps D is TRBD1 or TRBD2 (5 bases each). The CDR3 is 16 amino acids. Trimming pared 5 bases from V and 4 bases from J, leaving 21 bases between. In germline, CDR1 is SGHTA, CDR2 FQGNSA. The CDR3, as DNA: TGTGCCAGCAGCGCCCCGGGACCTTCTTCCCCTTACGAGCAGTACTTC. Amino acid sequence: CASSAPGPSSPYEQYF.

The rearrangement joins TRBV19 to TRBJ2-1; TRBD2 aligns across 7 bases. J lost 5 bases, V lost 2 bases, and 12 bases had no gene match. The CDR3 spans 17 residues. Looked up from germline, CDR1 is LNHDA and CDR2 is SQIVND (reference sequence). The DNA for the CDR3 is TGTGCCAGTAGTATACCCCATGGGGTGGCGGGGGACAATGAGCAGTTCTTC. Amino acid sequence: CASSIPHGVAGDNEQFF.